This T cell receptor (beta chain) was identified in a study of shared clonotypes between healthy human individuals. Study at large: Three plates were used per donor for CD4 naive, three for CD4 memory, two for CD8 naive and one for CD8 memory.

An assay was performed, and its level was deep. Source study methods: Filtering was not the same, since immunoSEQ gave junction-only sequences without quality scores. TCRdb keeps only in-frame clones here, not all; method: immunoSEQ multiplex PCR. V and J calls and clone size come straight from that table; D and trimming were deduced from the DNA. The sample consists of around 200,000 clones, approximately 61% of them appearing once. The V end was cut by 5 bases, the J end by 6 bases, with 4 bases between. CDR1 and CDR2 (germline): SNHLY, FYNNEI. The CDR3 is 11 amino acids. A CD45RA-negative memory subset and a CD45RA+ naive subset were separated from the CD4+ cells.

This chain uses TRBV2 with TRBJ2-2; no definite D call. The sample was memory CD4+ T cells sorted from blood. Subset meaning: CD45RA-negative fraction. The sequence was obtained from a man aged 25-40 years in good health. The CDR3 here is CASSYSGELFF. CDR3 bases: TGTGCCAGCAGTTATTCCGGGGAGCTGTTTTTT.